These 24 T cell receptor beta chains originate from one sample sequenced in a study of T cells after yellow fever vaccination. TCRdb itself ran the 5' RACE reads through MiXCR, one entry per CDR3 protein. The table shows about 60,000 distinct CDR3 sequences, with about 6.6% occurring only once. The sequences come from CD8+ T cells sorted from PBMCs, collected on the day of the first yellow fever vaccination. These receptor sequences come from a young man who received the YFV17D yellow fever vaccine.

This clonotype was found a few times. The rearrangement joins TRBV6-5 to TRBJ2-1; D is unresolved. V was pared by 4 bases and J by 8 bases, with 15 bases between. Germline V CDR1 and CDR2: MNHEY, SVGAGI. The CDR3 consists of 14 residues. Written as DNA, the CDR3 is TGTGCCAGCAGTTCCTACTCCAATAGGGATGAGCAGTTCTTC. It is translated as CASSSYSNRDEQFF.

The chain joins TRBV12-3 or TRBV12-4 to TRBJ2-7; the match to TRBD2 covers 7 bases. The CDR3 loop spans 16 amino acids. V lost 5 bases, J lost 0 bases, and 10 bases stayed unmatched. The CDR3 loop is CASSLFGGGSSYEQYF. In DNA form, the CDR3 reads TGTGCCAGCAGTCTCTTTGGGGGGGGGAGCTCCTACGAGCAGTACTTC.

The table lists this clonotype with many counts. The rearrangement joins TRBV6-1 to TRBJ2-7; TRBD2 matches at 13 bases. Unmatched junction bases numbered 4, after V lost 6 bases and J lost 2 bases. CDR1 is MNHNS, CDR2 SASEGT, per germline. CDR3 length: 15 amino acids. CDR3 sequence: CASSPTSGGTYEQYV. DNA for the CDR3: TGTGCCAGCAGCCCGACTAGCGGGGGGACCTACGAGCAGTACGTC.

The chain couples TRBV5-1 to TRBJ2-7; D is perhaps TRBD1 (6 bases). The CDR3 totals 14 residues. Germline loops: CDR1 SGHRS, CDR2 YFSETQ. The germline V and J ends were trimmed by 5 bases and 3 bases, with 15 bases remaining between them. CDR3 bases: TGCGCCAGCAGTGTACCAGGGGAAAGCTACGAGCAGTACTTC. Its translation: CASSVPGESYEQYF.

This clonotype was seen at least ten times. The rearrangement joins TRBV2 to TRBJ2-7, with 9 positions matching TRBD2. Trimming at V came to 8 bases and at J to 2 bases, leaving 4 bases not matched to a gene. CDR3 length: 13 residues. Germline assignment: CDR1 SNHLY and CDR2 FYNNEI. The CDR3 region is CASCLAGPYEQYF. CDR3 coding DNA: TGTGCCAGCTGCCTAGCGGGGCCCTACGAGCAGTACTTC.

In this sample, this clonotype turned up a few times. This sequence joins TRBV12-3 or TRBV12-4 and TRBJ2-7, with D perhaps being TRBD1 or TRBD2 (5 bases each). Trimming removed 3 bases from V and 1 base from J, with 7 bases in between. The CDR3 totals 13 residues. Written as DNA, the CDR3 is TGTGCCAGCAGTTTCGGGGCTTCCTACGAGCAGTACTTC. Encoded protein: CASSFGASYEQYF.

This clonotype was counted a few times. The chain links TRBV6-1 to TRBJ2-5; 13 positions match TRBD2. CDR3 length: 14 residues. Germline V gene sequence: CDR1 MNHNS, CDR2 SASEGT. With 6 bases clipped from V and 7 bases from J, the junction kept 5 bases outside the gene matches. The chain's CDR3 is CASSLGTSGTTQYF. For the CDR3, the DNA is TGTGCCAGCAGCCTCGGGACTAGCGGGACGACCCAGTACTTC.

The rearrangement uses TRBV7-8 and TRBJ2-2, with D uncertain. The CDR3 loop spans 13 amino acids. From germline, CDR1 is SGHVS and CDR2 FQNEAQ. Trimming pared 8 bases from V and 0 bases from J, leaving 7 bases between. This CDR3 is CASAVANTGELFF. In DNA form, the CDR3 reads TGTGCCAGCGCAGTCGCGAACACCGGGGAGCTGTTTTTT.

The table lists this clonotype with a few counts. The V call is TRBV5-4, the J call TRBJ2-5; weak D call: TRBD1 (5 bases). The length of the CDR3 is 13 residues. Trimming removed 4 bases at V and 2 bases at J, with 9 bases between. The germline V gene has CDR1 SGHNT and CDR2 YYREEE (reference sequence). DNA for the CDR3: TGTGCCAGCAGCATCGCAGGGCAAGAGACCCAGTACTTC. It codes for CASSIAGQETQYF.

The chain links TRBV7-8 to TRBJ2-5, with 7 bases aligning to TRBD2. Germline V gene data show CDR1 as SGHVS and CDR2 as FQNEAQ. J was trimmed by 0 bases and V by 3 bases; bases with no gene match: 16. This CDR3 is 19 amino acids long. DNA of the CDR3: TGTGCCAGCAGCTTGGAGGGCGGTGGGAGGGACGAGTACCAAGAGACCCAGTACTTC. Its translation is CASSLEGGGRDEYQETQYF.

The V gene is TRBV5-1, the J gene TRBJ1-5; 9 bases are a match to TRBD1. The CDR3 extends over 16 amino acids. Germline lookup yields CDR1 SGHRS and CDR2 YFSETQ. Trimming took 2 bases from V and 1 from J; bases not matched to a gene: 4. CDR3 sequence: CASSFQGTGSNQPQHF. DNA of the CDR3: TGCGCCAGCAGCTTCCAGGGGACAGGGAGCAATCAGCCCCAGCATTTT. The complete variable domain, with remaining parts taken from reference TRBV5-1 and TRBJ1-5, reads KAGVTQTPRYLIKTRGQQVTLSCSPISGHRSVSWYQQTPGQGLQFLFEYFSETQRNKGNFPGRFSGRQFSNSRSEMNVSTLELGDSALYLCASSFQGTGSNQPQHFGDGTRLSIL.

This clonotype was counted only a few times. The chain employs TRBV5-4 and TRBJ2-3, with 8 nucleotides matching TRBD2. V shed 3 bases, J shed 3 bases, and the junction held 6 bases outside the gene matches. Germline CDR1 and CDR2: SGHNT and YYREEE (reference sequence). This CDR3 region has 15 residues. For the CDR3, the DNA is TGTGCCAGCAGCTCCGGGACTAGTATTACAGATACGCAGTATTTT. This translates into CASSSGTSITDTQYF.

This clonotype was seen ten or more times. CDR3 sequence reads: CASSEGGGADTQYF. In DNA form, the CDR3 reads TGTGCCAGCAGTGAAGGAGGGGGGGCAGATACGCAGTATTTT. The chain is built from TRBV6-4 and TRBJ2-3, with a weak D call TRBD2 (7 bases). Germline CDR1 reads MRHNA; CDR2 reads SNTAGT. With 3 bases removed from V and 4 bases from J, the gap between germline ends came to 11 bases. This CDR3 contains 14 residues.

This clonotype was observed many times. This chain links TRBV29-1 with TRBJ2-7; 8 bases map to TRBD2. After removal of 6 bases from V and 0 bases from J, the junction contained 1 base not matched to a gene. Per germline, CDR1 SQVTM and CDR2 ANQGSEA. The CDR3 runs 12 residues. The CDR3 reads CSVRGGSYEQYF. CDR3 in DNA: TGCAGCGTCCGGGGGGGCTCCTACGAGCAGTACTTC.

This clonotype occurred many times. The chain uses TRBV24-1 and TRBJ2-3; 7 bases are shared with TRBD1. CDR3 length: 15 residues. With V trimmed by 0 bases and J by 5 bases, 4 bases remained unmatched. The germline gives CDR1 KGHDR, CDR2 SFDVKD. CDR3 protein: CATSDLRDSQDTQYF. CDR3 in DNA: TGTGCCACCAGTGATTTGAGGGACAGTCAAGATACGCAGTATTTT.

This clonotype was detected many times. V and J are TRBV6-4 and TRBJ2-2; 9 bases fit TRBD2. V lost 4 bases and J lost 3; bases outside the gene matches: 0. CDR1 is MRHNA, CDR2 SNTAGT, per germline. CDR3 length equals 14 residues. CDR3 nucleotide sequence: TGTGCCAGCAGTGCTAGCGGGGACACCGGGGAGCTGTTTTTT. Protein sequence: CASSASGDTGELFF.

This chain connects TRBV12-3 or TRBV12-4 to TRBJ2-2; 7 bases are shared with TRBD2. CDR3 size: 15 residues. After removal of 6 bases from V and 4 bases from J, the junction contained 8 bases not matched to a gene. CDR3 sequence (DNA): TGTGCCAGCAGCGAGGGAGGGTACCTCACCGGGGAGCTGTTTTTT. Protein product: CASSEGGYLTGELFF.

About this clonotype: Given a much more abundant clone one base away, this may be a read error. The chain is built from TRBV4-1 and TRBJ1-1; 8 nucleotides line up with TRBD1. Germline lookup yields CDR1 MGHRA and CDR2 YSYEKL. The CDR3 has 15 residues. Losses at the gene ends were 1 base for V and 4 bases for J; bases not matched to a gene: 5. DNA of the CDR3: TGCGCCAGCAGCCAAGTAGCAGGGGGCTGCACTGAAGCTTTCTTT. Translation: CASSQVAGGCTEAFF.

At least ten counts were recorded for this clonotype. V usage is TRBV3-1 and J usage is TRBJ1-2; D perhaps matches TRBD1 (5 bases). Germline loops: CDR1 LGHDT, CDR2 YNNKEL (reference sequence). Trimming took off 4 bases at V and 0 bases at J, with 15 bases between the two ends. The CDR3 length is 16 residues. For the CDR3, the DNA is TGTGCCAGCAGCCCAGTCGGGGCGCCAGCTAACTATGGCTACACCTTC. It yields the protein CASSPVGAPANYGYTF. Based on the CDR3 plus reference TRBV3-1 and TRBJ1-2, the full variable domain is DTAVSQTPKYLVTQMGNDKSIKCEQNLGHDTMYWYKQDSKKFLKIMFSYNNKELIINETVPNRFSPKSPDKAHLNLHINSLELGDSAVYFCASSPVGAPANYGYTFGSGTRLTVV.

Within the sample, this clonotype is medium-sized. This chain links TRBV4-3 with TRBJ2-6; 9 bases agree with TRBD2. Trimming removed 3 bases from V and 1 base from J; junction bases left unmatched: 1. Germline CDR1 is LGHNA and CDR2 is YSLEER. The CDR3 spans 16 residues. In nucleotides, the CDR3 is TGCGCCAGCAGCCAGACTAGCGGTTCTGGGGCCAACGTCCTGACTTTC. Residues: CASSQTSGSGANVLTF.

This clonotype was seen repeatedly, ten times or more. The chain joins TRBV4-2 to TRBJ2-3, with 7 positions matching TRBD2. With V trimmed by 5 bases and J by 0 bases, 11 bases remained unmatched. Germline V CDR1 and CDR2: LGHNA, YNFKEQ. The CDR3 has 17 residues. CDR3 region: CASSGRPGLSSTDTQYF. The CDR3 coding sequence is TGTGCCAGCAGCGGGCGGCCGGGACTAAGTAGCACAGATACGCAGTATTTT.

This clonotype was counted at least ten times. CDR3 in amino acids: CASSQTPQGTYNEQFF. CDR3 DNA sequence: TGCGCCAGCAGCCAGACCCCGCAGGGTACCTACAATGAGCAGTTCTTC. This sequence joins TRBV4-3 and TRBJ2-1; perhaps TRBD1 as D (5 bases). V dropped 3 bases and J dropped 2 bases, with 14 bases sitting between them. The CDR3 is 16 residues long. The germline CDR1 and CDR2 sequences are LGHNA and YSLEER.

This clonotype was seen at least ten times. This chain links TRBV7-2 with TRBJ1-2; D is unresolved. This CDR3 has 13 amino acids. V was trimmed by 0 bases and J by 8 bases, leaving 10 bases between them. In germline, CDR1 is SGHTA, CDR2 FQGNSA. For the CDR3, the DNA is TGTGCCAGCAGCTTAGCTTTTCTCGGAGGCTACACCTTC. Protein product: CASSLAFLGGYTF.

In this sample, this clonotype turned up many times. V and J are TRBV29-1 and TRBJ1-2; maybe TRBD1 (5 bases). In germline, CDR1 is SQVTM, CDR2 ANQGSEA. The CDR3 is 14 residues long. V shed 0 bases and J shed 4 bases, with 12 bases lying between them. CDR3 in DNA: TGCAGCGTTGAAGACCGCCAGGGTGGCTATGGCTACACCTTC. Protein product: CSVEDRQGGYGYTF.